The rows below give T cell receptor beta chains drawn from one sample of a study of blood T cell repertoires in COVID-19. The method was immunoSEQ multiplex PCR; TCRdb's version includes in-frame clones alone and lacks a portion of them. The table records fewer than 650,000 clones, about 88% of them present only once. The specimen sequenced was peripheral blood. These TCRs come from a woman between 45 and 60 years old with COVID-19, enrolled during active disease. CDR3s include the opening cysteine and the closing phenylalanine or tryptophan. Each record gives: CDR3 length, V gene, D gene, clone size, J gene, CDR3 DNA, CDR3 protein. A D gene is named only where the DNA matches it firmly. Size is omitted from some rows. Given values are once, few, many or a class for expanded clones.

>13|TRBV9|-|-|TRBJ1-4
TGTGCCAGCAGTAGGGAGGGCCCGGAAAAACTGTTTTTT
CASSREGPEKLFF
>16|TRBV19|-|-|TRBJ2-1
TGTGCCAGTATCGGAGGCCTTAGAGCCTCCTACAATGAGCAGTTCTTC
CASIGGLRASYNEQFF
>15|TRBV5-1|TRBD2|-|TRBJ2-7
TGCGCCAGCAGCGTGGGACTAGCGGGGTACTACGAGCAGTACTTC
CASSVGLAGYYEQYF
>16|TRBV19|-|-|TRBJ2-6
TGTGCCAGTAGTCCAAGGACACTTACTGGGGCCAACGTCCTGACTTTC
CASSPRTLTGANVLTF
>14|TRBV19|TRBD2|once|TRBJ2-3
TGTGCCAGCGGGACTAGCTCGAGCACAGATACGCAGTATTTT
CASGTSSSTDTQYF
>15|TRBV24-1|-|-|TRBJ2-1
TGTGCCACCAGTGAATCAGGGGCCACCTACAATGAGCAGTTCTTC
CATSESGATYNEQFF
>12|TRBV2|-|-|TRBJ1-2
TGTGCCAGCAGTGTGGGGCCATATGGCTACACCTTC
CASSVGPYGYTF
>18|TRBV12-5|-|few|TRBJ2-1
TGTGCTAGTGGTCTGGGGACTTGGGGTGCATCGCGGGACAATGAGCAGTTCTTC
CASGLGTWGASRDNEQFF
>14|TRBV5-1|-|once|TRBJ2-3
TGCGCCAGCAGCCTTGGACAGAACACAGATACGCAGTATTTT
CASSLGQNTDTQYF
>17|TRBV4-1|-|-|TRBJ2-7
TGCGCCAGCAGCCAAACCTACCAGGGCCTCACATCCTACGAGCAGTACTTC
CASSQTYQGLTSYEQYF
>14|TRBV10-3|-|-|TRBJ1-5
TGTGCCATCAGGGACAGCGGGGCCGGTTCGGCCCAGCATTTT
CAIRDSGAGSAQHF
>18|TRBV19|TRBD2|-|TRBJ2-1
TGTGCCAGTAGTATACTTCTCTCCCCTAGCGGGGGGGCTGGCGAGCAGTTCTTC
CASSILLSPSGGAGEQFF
>13|TRBV30|-|-|TRBJ1-2
TGTGCCTGGAGTGTAGGCGGGGCTCGGGGCTACACCTTC
CAWSVGGARGYTF
>14|TRBV5-6|-|-|TRBJ1-6
TGTGCCAGCAGCTTGGCGCCGACAGGATCACCCCTCCACTTT
CASSLAPTGSPLHF
>17|TRBV7-9|TRBD2|-|TRBJ2-5
TGTGCCAGCAGCCCCCAAGCGGGGGGGCCTCGAGGAGAGACCCAGTACTTC
CASSPQAGGPRGETQYF
>13|TRBV30|-|-|TRBJ1-1
TGTGCCTGGAGTGTCGGGACTCTCACTGAAGCTTTCTTT
CAWSVGTLTEAFF
>16|TRBV7-9|-|-|TRBJ2-7
TGTGCCAGCGGTACTATAACAGGTGCCCTCTCCTACGAGCAGTACTTC
CASGTITGALSYEQYF
>16|TRBV9|TRBD1|-|TRBJ2-2
TGTGCCAGCAGCGTCGATGGGACAGGCACCACCGGGGAGCTGTTTTTT
CASSVDGTGTTGELFF
>15|TRBV30|TRBD1|-|TRBJ1-2
TGTGCCTGCTCCCCCCTGGGACAGGGAAGGGATGGCTACACCTTC
CACSPLGQGRDGYTF
>17|TRBV5-1|-|-|TRBJ1-1
TGCGCCAGCAGCTTGGTTCAGGGAAGAAACATGAACACTGAAGCTTTCTTT
CASSLVQGRNMNTEAFF
>16|TRBV19|-|few|TRBJ2-4
TGTGCCAGTAGTGCCTTCGGGGGTGGTGGTGGAAACATTCAGTACTTC
CASSAFGGGGGNIQYF
>13|TRBV15|TRBD1|-|TRBJ1-2
TGTGCCACCAGCGGGGGACAGCACTATGGCTACACCTTC
CATSGGQHYGYTF
>14|TRBV19|TRBD1|-|TRBJ1-2
TGTGCCAGTAGGGAGACAGGGGAAAGTCTGGGATACACCTTC
CASRETGESLGYTF
>14|TRBV24-1|TRBD2|-|TRBJ2-3
TGTGCCACCAGGGGGGGGATTATCGCAGATACGCAGTATTTT
CATRGGIIADTQYF
>15|TRBV10-1|TRBD2|-|TRBJ2-2
TGCGCCAGCAGTGAGTCCAGCGGGGGGGCCGGGGAGCTGTTTTTT
CASSESSGGAGELFF
>14|TRBV3-1/TRBV3-2|-|-|TRBJ1-5
TGTGCCAGCAGCCAAGAGGTGAGTAATCAGCCCCAGCATTTT
CASSQEVSNQPQHF
>16|TRBV3-1/TRBV3-2|-|-|TRBJ2-1
TGTGCCAGCAGCCAAGAGTCGGGGGACTCCTACAATGAGCAGTTCTTC
CASSQESGDSYNEQFF
>16|TRBV28|TRBD1|-|TRBJ2-5
TGTGCCAGCAGTTTAGTTAACAGGGGGCGCGGGGAGACCCAGTACTTC
CASSLVNRGRGETQYF
>12|TRBV6-5|-|-|TRBJ1-1
TGTGCCAGCGACAGGCGGAACACTGAAGCTTTCTTT
CASDRRNTEAFF
>16|TRBV4-1|TRBD2|-|TRBJ2-1
TGCGCCAGCAGCCGATGGGGGCTAGCGGGGTACAATGAGCAGTTCTTC
CASSRWGLAGYNEQFF
>14|TRBV5-5|-|-|TRBJ2-7
TGTGCCAGCAGCTTAAATATGTTGGAGGGCGAGCAGTACTTC
CASSLNMLEGEQYF
>13|TRBV3-1/TRBV3-2|-|-|TRBJ2-1
TGTGCCAGCAGCCAAGTCGCGGGCAATGAGCAGTTCTTC
CASSQVAGNEQFF
>18|TRBV5-1|TRBD2|-|TRBJ2-2
TGCGCCAGCAGCTTGATAAGGACTAGCGGGGACCTCACCGGGGAGCTGTTTTTT
CASSLIRTSGDLTGELFF
>14|TRBV6-5|-|few|TRBJ1-6
TGTGCCAGCAGTACCACAGGGATTGATTCACCCCTCCACTTT
CASSTTGIDSPLHF
>13|TRBV11-3|-|once|TRBJ2-1
TGTGCCAGCAGCGGCGGGTTACCCAATGAGCAGTTCTTC
CASSGGLPNEQFF
>15|TRBV7-6|-|-|TRBJ1-3
TGTGCCAGCAGTTTAGGGGCGAACTCTGGAAACACCATATATTTT
CASSLGANSGNTIYF
>15|TRBV2|TRBD1|-|TRBJ2-7
TGTGCCAGCAGCCCATCCGGGACAGGAGCCTACGAGCAGTACTTC
CASSPSGTGAYEQYF
>13|TRBV7-2|-|-|TRBJ1-2
TGTGCCAGCAGCTTAGGAGGCCGGGGAGGCTACACCTTC
CASSLGGRGGYTF
>16|TRBV19|TRBD1|-|TRBJ1-5
TGTGCCAGTAGTAGCGACGGGGACAGCCCTAATCGGCCCCAGCATTTT
CASSSDGDSPNRPQHF
>18|TRBV9|TRBD2|-|TRBJ2-1
TGTGCCAGCAGCGTAGGAAGTGGGGGTCTAGCGGGGGCCAGTGAGCAGTTCTTC
CASSVGSGGLAGASEQFF
>13|TRBV7-2|-|-|TRBJ2-7
TGTGCCAGCAGCCAAGACAAGCCCTACGAGCAGTACTTC
CASSQDKPYEQYF
>13|TRBV25-1|-|-|TRBJ1-4
TGTGCCACCCTAGGGGGACTAGGGGAAAAACTGTTTTTT
CATLGGLGEKLFF
>16|TRBV5-1|TRBD1|-|TRBJ1-6
TGCGCCAGCAGCTCAGCCGGGACAGGGGTTGGGTCACCCCTCCACTTT
CASSSAGTGVGSPLHF
>12|TRBV12-3/TRBV12-4|-|-|TRBJ2-2
TGTGCCAGCAGTTTGAGGGTGGAGAAGCTGTTTTTT
CASSLRVEKLFF
>14|TRBV5-4|-|-|TRBJ2-7
TGTGCCAGCAGCTTCTTTGGAGGGTCCTACGAGCAGTACTTC
CASSFFGGSYEQYF
>15|TRBV6-2/TRBV6-3|-|-|TRBJ2-2
TGTGCCAGCAGTGTCAGGGGGGCCCTAACCGGGGAGCTGTTTTTT
CASSVRGALTGELFF
>15|TRBV6-1|TRBD1|-|TRBJ1-2
TGTGCCAGCAGTGACGGGACAGATGCCATCTATGGCTACACCTTC
CASSDGTDAIYGYTF
>18|TRBV5-1|TRBD1|-|TRBJ2-1
TGCGCCAGCAGCTTAGCGGGTGCCGCCGGGACAGGTAATAATGAGCAGTTCTTC
CASSLAGAAGTGNNEQFF
>17|TRBV3-1/TRBV3-2|TRBD2|-|TRBJ2-3
TGTGCCAGCAGCCAAGATCTTGGCGGGGGTAGCACAGATACGCAGTATTTT
CASSQDLGGGSTDTQYF
>15|TRBV5-1|TRBD2|-|TRBJ2-3
TGCGCCAGCAGCCTCGGACTAGCGGGCACAGATACGCAGTATTTT
CASSLGLAGTDTQYF
>14|TRBV6-5|TRBD1|-|TRBJ1-1
TGTGCCAGCAGTAACAGGGGATTTAACACTGAAGCTTTCTTT
CASSNRGFNTEAFF
>13|TRBV12-3/TRBV12-4|-|few|TRBJ1-1
TGTGCCAGCAGTCCCCAGTGGAACACTGAAGCTTTCTTT
CASSPQWNTEAFF
>13|TRBV5-1|-|-|TRBJ1-1
TGCGCCAGCAGCCCCGGGGGGGGCACTGAAGCTTTCTTT
CASSPGGGTEAFF
>14|TRBV5-6|TRBD1|-|TRBJ2-7
TGTGCCAGCAGCTTAGGGGACAGGACCTACGAGCAGTACTTC
CASSLGDRTYEQYF
>15|TRBV7-2|-|-|TRBJ1-3
TGTGCCAGCAGTCAAAGGGGGGGCAGTGGAAACACCATATATTTT
CASSQRGGSGNTIYF
>19|TRBV18|TRBD2|-|TRBJ2-1
TGTGCCAGCTCACCGAGGCTAGCGGGGGGATTTTACTCCTACAATGAGCAGTTCTTC
CASSPRLAGGFYSYNEQFF
>14|TRBV2|-|-|TRBJ2-2
TGTGCCAGCAGTAGCTCCCCGCACACCGGGGAGCTGTTTTTT
CASSSSPHTGELFF